This T cell receptor beta chain emerged from a study of beta chain features in type 1 diabetes. Findings of the study overall: VDJ junctions from patients with type 1 diabetes contained fewer insertions and more deletions.

A heparinised blood draw that averaged around 100 mL was obtained once from each donor. Cells sorted by CD45RO/CCR7/CD25/CD127/CD95/CD27 comprised CD4+ naive, central memory, regulatory and stem cell-like memory cells. Purity above 98% was achieved in all sorted populations. This clone occurred a few times. The antigen remains undetermined. The CDR3 length is 15 residues. The germline V gene encodes CDR1 LGHNA and CDR2 YNFKEQ. V lost 4 bases, J lost 6 bases, and 4 bases stayed unmatched. All of the isolated RNA was reverse transcribed, so expressed TCRB transcripts were sequenced. Sequenced by immunoSEQ multiplex PCR; TCRdb stores in-frame clones only, minus some. The profile covers about 150,000 clones, with roughly 11% appearing a single time and roughly 2% taken by the ten largest.

This receptor was obtained from a man between 18 and 29 years old in good health. Material: central memory CD4+ T cells from blood. The chain is built from TRBV4-2 and TRBJ2-1; 12 bases line up with TRBD2. The DNA for the CDR3 is TGTGCCAGCAGCCCCGGACTAGCGGGGCCCAATGAGCAGTTCTTC. It encodes CASSPGLAGPNEQFF.